These 28 T cell receptor beta chains were sequenced from one sample in a study of T cells in Graves' hyperthyroidism and ophthalmopathy. Amplification of TCR beta CDR3 regions used RNA as the template. A set of HTBI primers served as the primers for a first-round RT-PCR of the TCR CDR3. TCRdb re-derived calls from the multiplex PCR reads in MiXCR, one entry per CDR3 protein. Counted here are hundreds of thousands of distinct CDR3 sequences, just under 20% occurring once; the ten biggest clones make up about 45%. Input material: blood. The receptors shown here come from a man between 40 and 49 years old with Graves' ophthalmopathy.

CDR3: CASRDPGGPYEQYF. In nucleotides, the CDR3 is TGTGCCAGCAGGGACCCAGGGGGTCCCTACGAGCAGTACTTC. The chain is built from TRBV6-1 and TRBJ2-7, with 7 bases that match TRBD1. Germline V gives CDR1 MNHNS, CDR2 SASEGT. The length of the CDR3 is 14 residues. V shed 6 bases, J shed 2 bases, and the junction held 7 bases outside the gene matches.

In its sample, this clonotype was seen a few times. One end of the junction is discordant with germline, which a read error may explain. The chain combines TRBV6-1 with TRBJ2-5; 12 bases are a match to TRBD2. The CDR3 runs 14 residues. The V gene's germline CDR1 is MNHNS and CDR2 SASEGT. The CDR3 sequence: CASLQLAGGQPTNF. The CDR3 bases are TGTGCCAGCCTTCAACTAGCGGGAGGCCAACCAACGAACTTC.

Comments on this clonotype: One junction end disagrees with the germline gene, perhaps due to a read error. The chain uses TRBV20-1 and TRBJ2-7; D not certain. Germline CDR1 and CDR2: DFQATT and SNEGSKA (reference sequence). CDR3 length: 10 residues. In DNA, the CDR3 is TGCAGTGTTAGAACCCACGAGCAGTACTTC. This codes for CSVRTHEQYF.

This clonotype was observed at least ten times. This sequence joins TRBV12-3 or TRBV12-4 and TRBJ2-1; 8 bases map to TRBD1. J gave up 4 bases and V 6 bases, and 14 bases lay outside the gene matches. The length of the CDR3 is 17 residues. In DNA form, the CDR3 reads TGTGCCAGCAGCTTCCTGATAAGGACAGGGATGTACAATGAGCAGTTCTTC. Translating gives CASSFLIRTGMYNEQFF.

This clonotype was seen repeatedly, ten times or more. This chain connects TRBV7-2 to TRBJ2-3, with 7 positions matching TRBD2. Looked up from germline, CDR1 is SGHTA and CDR2 is FQGNSA. V was clipped by 7 bases and J by 0 bases; unmatched bases: 4. CDR3 length: 14 amino acids. The CDR3 DNA sequence: TGTGCCAGCACCTTGGGGGGGAGCACAGATACGCAGTATTTT. Residues: CASTLGGSTDTQYF. Combining the CDR3 with reference TRBV7-2 and TRBJ2-3 gives the whole variable domain GAGVSQSPSNKVTEKGKDVELRCDPISGHTALYWYRQSLGQGLEFLIYFQGNSAPDKSGLPSDRFSAERTGGSVSTLTIQRTQQEDSAVYLCASTLGGSTDTQYFGPGTRLTVL.

This clonotype appeared a few times. CDR3 protein: CASSLDWGPYEQYF. The CDR3 region has the DNA TGTGCCAGCAGCTTAGATTGGGGGCCCTACGAGCAGTACTTC. V usage is TRBV11-2 and J usage is TRBJ2-7; possibly TRBD1 for D (6 bases). Germline V gene data show CDR1 as SGHAT and CDR2 as FQNNGV. The CDR3 is 14 amino acids. The ends were cut back, 0 bases at V and 2 bases at J, with 8 bases in the middle.

In its sample, this clonotype was seen a few times. The chain couples TRBV6-1 to TRBJ1-2, with no clear D. This CDR3 contains 14 residues. Trimming took off 5 bases at V and 7 bases at J, with 17 bases between the two ends. Per germline, CDR1 MNHNS and CDR2 SASEGT. Written as DNA, the CDR3 is TGTGCCAGCAGTCAGCTTCTCTCCTCGGCTGGCTACACCTTC. Translating it yields CASSQLLSSAGYTF.

The CDR3 DNA reads as TGTGCCAGCAGTGGAGGTCCGGGACAAGTGAGCTCTGGGGCCAACGTCCTGACTTTC. Amino acids: CASSGGPGQVSSGANVLTF. The chain has TRBV11-1 and TRBJ2-6; possible D gene TRBD1, 6 bases. The CDR3 spans 19 residues. Deletions cut 6 bases from V and 0 bases from J, with 21 bases between. Germline loops: CDR1 SGHAT, CDR2 FQDESV (reference sequence).

The table lists this clonotype with a few counts. This chain links TRBV18 with TRBJ1-2, with a tentative D call TRBD1 (6 bases). Germline V gene lookup returns CDR1 KGHSH and CDR2 LQKENI. This CDR3 comprises 14 residues. V lost 6 bases and J lost 6, with 17 bases in between. CDR3 region: CASSSGVARHGYTF. CDR3 DNA: TGTGCCAGCTCTTCAGGGGTAGCTCGTCATGGCTACACCTTC. Combining the CDR3 with reference TRBV18 and TRBJ1-2 gives the whole variable domain NAGVMQNPRHLVRRRGQEARLRCSPMKGHSHVYWYRQLPEEGLKFMVYLQKENIIDESGMPKERFSAEFPKEGPSILRIQQVVRGDSAAYFCASSSGVARHGYTFGSGTRLTVV.

This clonotype was recorded at least ten times. The rearrangement uses TRBV28 and TRBJ2-5; possible D gene TRBD1, 6 bases. Germline lookup yields CDR1 MDHEN and CDR2 SYDVKM. The CDR3 has 13 residues. Trimming removed 1 base from V and 5 bases from J, with 8 bases in between. The CDR3: CASSLYREETQYF. DNA for the CDR3: TGTGCCAGCAGTTTATACAGGGAGGAGACCCAGTACTTC.

In this sample, this clonotype turned up many times. This chain connects TRBV5-1 to TRBJ2-3, with TRBD1 matching over 9 bases. Germline values: CDR1 SGHRS, CDR2 YFSETQ. J was trimmed by 5 bases and V by 5 bases; bases with no gene match: 6. CDR3 length: 14 amino acids. The CDR3 DNA follows: TGCGCCAGCAGATGGGGACAGGGCGTAGATACGCAGTATTTT. This encodes CASRWGQGVDTQYF.

This chain uses TRBV30 with TRBJ2-2; D unresolved. From germline, CDR1 is GTSNPN and CDR2 SVGIG (reference sequence). Trimming removed 4 bases at V and 1 base at J, with 4 bases between. The CDR3 loop spans 12 amino acids. DNA of the CDR3: TGTGCCTGGACGGTGAACACCGGGGAGCTGTTTTTT. Its protein is CAWTVNTGELFF.

The table lists this clonotype with many counts. The chain recombines TRBV3-1 with TRBJ1-2, with D unresolved. The CDR3 is made up of 16 amino acids. V dropped 0 bases and J dropped 2 bases, with 13 bases sitting between them. Germline loops: CDR1 LGHDT, CDR2 YNNKEL (reference sequence). The CDR3 region has the DNA TGTGCCAGCAGCCAAGAAAATCCACATCGCAACTATGGCTACACCTTC. It specifies CASSQENPHRNYGYTF.

V is TRBV5-1 and J is TRBJ2-7; 14 bases map to TRBD2. The ends lost 4 bases at V and 4 bases at J; junction bases unmatched: 4. The germline V gene has CDR1 SGHRS and CDR2 YFSETQ. The CDR3 totals 15 residues. CDR3 bases: TGCGCCAGCAGCCCGGGACTAGCGGGGGAGTACGAGCAGTACTTC. It translates to CASSPGLAGEYEQYF. Full variable domain (rest looked up from reference TRBV5-1 and TRBJ2-7): KAGVTQTPRYLIKTRGQQVTLSCSPISGHRSVSWYQQTPGQGLQFLFEYFSETQRNKGNFPGRFSGRQFSNSRSEMNVSTLELGDSALYLCASSPGLAGEYEQYFGPGTRLTVT.

The rearrangement links TRBV14 to TRBJ1-1; perhaps TRBD1 as D (5 bases). CDR3 length equals 19 residues. Deletions cut 4 bases from V and 11 bases from J, with 35 bases between. Germline V gene lookup returns CDR1 SGHDN and CDR2 FVKESK. The CDR3, as DNA: TGTGCCAGCAGCCCAAATTACTATCAACTCCGGGACCGCCTCGGAGGGGCTTTCTTT. Translation gives CASSPNYYQLRDRLGGAFF.

In its sample, this clonotype was seen a few times. The V call is TRBV20-1, the J call TRBJ1-1; tentatively, D is TRBD1 (6 bases). CDR3 length equals 13 residues. Trimming shortened V by 6 bases and J by 2 bases, and 13 bases separated the two germline ends. From germline, CDR1 is DFQATT and CDR2 SNEGSKA (reference sequence). CDR3 DNA: TGCAGTGCCGCAGGGGCGTTCAACACTGAAGCTTTCTTT. As protein: CSAAGAFNTEAFF.

This clonotype was detected a few times. The V call is TRBV19, the J call TRBJ2-5, with 13 bases aligning to TRBD2. This CDR3 is built from 16 residues. The V and J ends lost 5 bases and 2 bases, in that order; junction bases with no gene match: 5. Germline CDR1 LNHDA, CDR2 SQIVND (reference sequence). The CDR3 sequence is CASSQLAGGRQETQYF. CDR3 bases: TGTGCCAGTAGTCAACTAGCGGGAGGGCGACAAGAGACCCAGTACTTC.

In its sample, this clonotype was seen a few times. CDR3 sequence (DNA): TGTGCCAGCAGCTTGGCCGGCCCGCCCAATGAGCAGTTCTTC. Translating gives CASSLAGPPNEQFF. The genes are TRBV5-4 and TRBJ2-1, with D unclear. Deletions cut 0 bases from V and 6 bases from J, with 10 bases between. In germline, CDR1 is SGHNT, CDR2 YYREEE (reference sequence). CDR3 length equals 14 residues.

V gene TRBV28 combines with J gene TRBJ2-3; D tentatively reads TRBD1 or TRBD2 (5 bases each). V lost 1 base and J 2 bases, leaving 16 bases between the germline ends. CDR3 size: 17 residues. The germline CDR1 and CDR2 sequences are MDHEN and SYDVKM. In DNA form, the CDR3 reads TGTGCCAGCAGTTTATCCGGGACCGTCACCTACACAGATACGCAGTATTTT. It yields the protein CASSLSGTVTYTDTQYF.

This clonotype was observed a few times. A read error may be the cause here, since a much bigger clone is one base away. The chain recombines TRBV7-6 with TRBJ2-1; D may correspond to TRBD1 or TRBD2 (5 bases each). V shed 1 base and J shed 5 bases, with 15 bases lying between them. Germline values: CDR1 SGHVS, CDR2 FNYEAQ. The CDR3 totals 16 residues. CDR3 DNA sequence: TGTGCCAGCAGCTTAGGGGGACCAGGAGCGGACAATGAGCAGTTCTTC. This codes for CASSLGGPGADNEQFF.

This clonotype occurred a few times. V is TRBV2 and J is TRBJ2-7; D unclear. The CDR3 is 12 residues long. V was trimmed by 3 bases and J by 6 bases, leaving 9 bases between them. The V gene's germline CDR1 is SNHLY and CDR2 FYNNEI. The CDR3 nucleotides are TGTGCCAGCAGTGACTCAGTAATCGAGCAGTACTTC. Translated: CASSDSVIEQYF.

This clonotype appeared many times. The chain joins TRBV20-1 to TRBJ2-7, with 8 bases matching TRBD2. After removal of 3 bases from V and 6 bases from J, the junction contained 10 bases not matched to a gene. In germline, CDR1 is DFQATT, CDR2 SNEGSKA (reference sequence). This CDR3 contains 14 residues. The CDR3 region is CSARGLGGITEQYF. The CDR3, as DNA: TGCAGTGCTAGGGGACTAGGCGGCATAACCGAGCAGTACTTC.

The chain links TRBV18 to TRBJ2-6, with 10 nucleotides matching TRBD2. V shed 2 bases, J shed 4 bases, and the junction held 5 bases outside the gene matches. This CDR3 spans 17 amino acids. Germline V gene lookup returns CDR1 KGHSH and CDR2 LQKENI. CDR3 loop: CASSPGLAGAGANVLTF. CDR3 DNA sequence: TGTGCCAGCTCACCAGGGCTAGCGGGAGCCGGGGCCAACGTCCTGACTTTC.

The chain carries TRBV6-2 or TRBV6-3 and TRBJ2-4, with 7 bases matching TRBD1. Germline V gene data show CDR1 as MNHEY and CDR2 as SVGEGT. CDR3 length equals 17 residues. Germline trimming cut 2 bases from V and 0 bases from J; bases unmatched to any gene: 7. The CDR3 loop is CASSYSGRGRAKNIQYF. CDR3 DNA sequence: TGTGCCAGCAGTTACAGTGGCAGGGGGAGAGCCAAAAACATTCAGTACTTC.

In its sample, this clonotype was seen many times. This chain links TRBV14 with TRBJ2-1, with TRBD1 as a possible D gene (5 bases). Trimming pared 1 base from V and 6 bases from J, leaving 10 bases between. Germline V gene sequence: CDR1 SGHDN, CDR2 FVKESK. The CDR3 is 14 residues long. The DNA for the CDR3 is TGTGCCAGCAGCCAAGTCGGTAGGGGCAATGAGCAGTTCTTC. This sequence encodes CASSQVGRGNEQFF.

This chain links TRBV30 with TRBJ2-2, with unresolved D. CDR3 size: 16 residues. The V gene's germline CDR1 is GTSNPN and CDR2 SVGIG (reference sequence). Deletions cut 0 bases from V and 2 bases from J, with 13 bases between. This chain's CDR3 is CAWSVRLTGNTGELFF. CDR3 bases: TGTGCCTGGAGTGTCCGCTTAACGGGTAACACCGGGGAGCTGTTTTTT.

This clonotype was recorded a few times. This chain joins TRBV20-1 and TRBJ2-5, with a possible D match to TRBD2 (6 bases). The V gene lost 3 bases and the J gene lost 5 bases, with 16 bases spanning the gap. This CDR3 is built from 14 residues. Germline assignment: CDR1 DFQATT and CDR2 SNEGSKA (reference sequence). In nucleotides, the CDR3 is TGCAGTGCTAGCGAGCTAGCGTCTTCTGAGACCCAGTACTTC. It is translated as CSASELASSETQYF.

This clonotype came up many times. This chain joins TRBV6-1 and TRBJ2-1; TRBD1 is a possible D gene (5 bases). From germline, CDR1 is MNHNS and CDR2 SASEGT. The CDR3 covers 14 residues. Trimming took 7 bases from V and 0 from J, leaving 10 bases between them. The DNA for the CDR3 is TGTGCCAGCAATCAGGGTGGCTCCTACAATGAGCAGTTCTTC. Translating gives CASNQGGSYNEQFF.